This T cell receptor beta chain was sequenced in a study of T-cell memory formation after mild COVID-19. The 5'RACE method, run with constant-segment primers, produced TCR alpha and TCR beta cDNA libraries (carrying sample barcodes and UMIs). TCRdb re-called the 5' RACE reads with MiXCR, one entry per CDR3 protein. Of 450,000 to 700,000 distinct CDR3 sequences listed, roughly 18% are singletons. The origin of this receptor is an adult woman who had mild COVID-19 (a few samples of this study predate the infection). Cell type and time point are not known. Input material: PBMCs or a T cell subset sorted from them (not recorded which).

The CDR3 sequence is CASSLLGPSEGNTGELFF. The DNA of the CDR3 is TGTGCCAGCAGCTTGTTGGGGCCTAGCGAGGGGAACACCGGGGAGCTGTTTTTT. The chain carries TRBV5-4 and TRBJ2-2; a possible D gene is TRBD2 (6 bases). CDR3 length: 18 residues. From germline, CDR1 is SGHNT and CDR2 YYREEE (reference sequence). V was pared by 1 base and J by 1 base, with 17 bases between.